A single sample gave rise to the 22 T cell receptor beta chains below, sequenced in a study of OX40 agonist ivuxolimab in advanced cancers. Sequencing was performed with immunoSEQ multiplex PCR; in TCRdb, only in-frame clones are kept and a portion is missing. Of about 79,000 clones listed, 85% to 90% were seen once; the top ten hold over 0.75%. Sample: CD4+ or CD8+ T cells sorted from blood, taken in a trial of the OX40 agonist ivuxolimab. These receptors were taken from an adult with an advanced solid tumor such as melanoma, head and neck, liver or kidney cancer.

The chain employs TRBV6-6 and TRBJ2-5, with 7 bases aligning to TRBD1. Germline CDR1 reads MNHNY; CDR2 reads SVGAGI (reference sequence). The CDR3 extends over 15 amino acids. V shed 0 bases, J shed 5 bases, and the junction held 6 bases outside the gene matches. Here the CDR3 reads CASSYSRQGGETQYF. For the CDR3, the DNA is TGTGCCAGCAGTTACTCGAGACAGGGTGGGGAGACCCAGTACTTC.

The chain carries TRBV7-6 and TRBJ1-4; perhaps TRBD1 as D (5 bases). Germline V lookup: CDR1 SGHVS, CDR2 FNYEAQ. V lost 0 bases and J 8 bases, leaving 13 bases between the germline ends. This CDR3 has 15 amino acids. The CDR3 spells CASSLAPGSGEKLFF. The CDR3 nucleotides are TGTGCCAGCAGCTTAGCGCCGGGGTCAGGGGAAAAACTGTTTTTT. Combining the CDR3 with reference TRBV7-6 and TRBJ1-4 gives the whole variable domain GAGVSQSPRYKVTKRGQDVALRCDPISGHVSLYWYRQALGQGPEFLTYFNYEAQQDKSGLPNDRFSAERPEGSISTLTIQRTEQRDSAMYRCASSLAPGSGEKLFFGSGTQLSVL.

V gene TRBV25-1 combines with J gene TRBJ1-1, with TRBD1 identical over 9 bases. The CDR3 has 14 residues. Germline values: CDR1 MGHDK, CDR2 SYGVNS. The V segment lost 3 bases and the J segment 5 bases; nucleotides outside the gene matches: 4. The CDR3 region has the DNA TGTGCCAGCAGTGAGACAGGGGGTCGGACTGAAGCTTTCTTT. As protein: CASSETGGRTEAFF.

The gene calls are TRBV29-1 and TRBJ1-5, with D tentatively TRBD1 (6 bases). The V end lost 4 bases, the J end lost 6 bases, and 16 bases lay between the germline ends. The CDR3 runs 14 residues. Germline V gives CDR1 SQVTM, CDR2 ANQGSEA. The CDR3 nucleotides are TGCAGCGTTGTGGGGGCGGGGGGCGGTCAGCCCCAGCATTTT. Its protein product is CSVVGAGGGQPQHF.

This rearrangement joins TRBV2 to TRBJ1-5; tentative D call: TRBD1 (5 bases). CDR1 SNHLY and CDR2 FYNNEI come from the germline V gene. The germline V and J ends were trimmed by 6 bases and 6 bases, with 12 bases remaining between them. This CDR3 is built from 13 residues. CDR3 in amino acids: CASSPGGFQPQHF. The DNA for the CDR3 is TGTGCCAGCAGCCCCGGGGGGTTTCAGCCCCAGCATTTT.

This clone was seen a single time. The V and J genes are TRBV7-9 and TRBJ1-1; TRBD1 aligns across 9 bases. Germline CDR1 and CDR2: SEHNR and FQNEAQ (reference sequence). The CDR3 runs to 13 residues. With V trimmed by 5 bases and J by 5 bases, 3 bases remained unmatched. This CDR3 is CASSDRGRTEAFF. CDR3 sequence (DNA): TGTGCCAGCAGCGACAGGGGGAGGACTGAAGCTTTCTTT.

The chain employs TRBV7-2 and TRBJ1-1; D unresolved. Germline assignment: CDR1 SGHTA and CDR2 FQGNSA. V shed 5 bases and J shed 1 base, with 11 bases lying between them. CDR3 length: 14 residues. Written as DNA, the CDR3 is TGTGCCAGCAGCCCTTGGAAACAGAACACTGAAGCTTTCTTT. It yields the protein CASSPWKQNTEAFF. Combining the CDR3 with reference TRBV7-2 and TRBJ1-1 gives the whole variable domain GAGVSQSPSNKVTEKGKDVELRCDPISGHTALYWYRQSLGQGLEFLIYFQGNSAPDKSGLPSDRFSAERTGGSVSTLTIQRTQQEDSAVYLCASSPWKQNTEAFFGQGTRLTVV.

V and J are TRBV5-8 and TRBJ2-4; 7 bases match TRBD2. This CDR3 is built from 15 residues. After removal of 1 base from V and 1 base from J, the junction contained 2 bases not matched to a gene. Germline V gene sequence: CDR1 SGHTS, CDR2 YDEGEE. The CDR3 nucleotides read TGTGCCAGCAGCTTGCGCGGGAGTGCCAAAAACATTCAGTACTTC. Translating it yields CASSLRGSAKNIQYF.

This chain joins TRBV4-2 and TRBJ2-3; 8 nucleotides align to TRBD1. This CDR3 is 17 amino acids long. CDR1 and CDR2 from the germline V gene are LGHNA and YNFKEQ. After removal of 0 bases from V and 0 bases from J, the junction contained 5 bases not matched to a gene. The CDR3 sequence: CASSQDFRTGSTDTQYF. The CDR3 DNA reads as TGTGCCAGCAGCCAAGACTTTCGGACAGGGAGCACAGATACGCAGTATTTT.

The chain employs TRBV4-3 and TRBJ1-1, with D possibly TRBD1 on 6 matching bases. Germline values: CDR1 LGHNA, CDR2 YSLEER. The CDR3 consists of 15 residues. Trimming removed 0 bases at V and 0 bases at J, with 8 bases between. CDR3 sequence: CASSQETGMNTEAFF. CDR3 nucleotides: TGCGCCAGCAGCCAAGAGACAGGCATGAACACTGAAGCTTTCTTT.

The V and J genes are TRBV30 and TRBJ2-1, with D maybe TRBD2 (7 bases). Germline CDR1 GTSNPN, CDR2 SVGIG (reference sequence). V gave up 0 bases and J gave up 3 bases, with 15 bases separating them. CDR3 size: 16 residues. CDR3: CAWSVRGTTFYNEQFF. DNA of the CDR3: TGTGCCTGGAGTGTAAGGGGGACTACCTTCTACAATGAGCAGTTCTTC.

The CDR3: CASSGRDYVGEQYF. The CDR3 region has the DNA TGTGCCAGCAGCGGCCGGGACTATGTGGGGGAGCAGTACTTC. This chain uses TRBV7-9 with TRBJ2-7, with 7 bases matching TRBD2. The V gene end was trimmed by 5 bases and the J gene end by 7 bases; junction bases not matched to a gene: 11. Germline lookup yields CDR1 SEHNR and CDR2 FQNEAQ (reference sequence). The CDR3 has 14 amino acids.

About this clone: The sample has other DNA sequences that encode this CDR3 too. The V gene is TRBV28, the J gene TRBJ1-2, with D perhaps TRBD1 (5 bases). The germline gives CDR1 MDHEN, CDR2 SYDVKM. Between the trimmed V and J ends, which lost 3 bases and 5 bases, there was a span of 7 bases. The CDR3 has 12 residues. Here the CDR3 reads CASSLSGYGYTF. In DNA form, the CDR3 reads TGTGCCAGCAGTTTGTCAGGGTATGGCTACACCTTC.

In DNA, the CDR3 is TGTGCCAGTAGTATATGGACTAGCGGGACTTACAATGAGCAGTTCTTC. As protein: CASSIWTSGTYNEQFF. This chain links TRBV19 with TRBJ2-1; TRBD2 aligns across 12 bases. The CDR3 is made up of 16 amino acids. V shed 2 bases, J shed 4 bases, and the junction held 3 bases outside the gene matches. Germline CDR1 reads LNHDA; CDR2 reads SQIVND (reference sequence). Full variable domain (missing parts from reference TRBV19 and TRBJ2-1): DGGITQSPKYLFRKEGQNVTLSCEQNLNHDAMYWYRQDPGQGLRLIYYSQIVNDFQKGDIAEGYSVSREKKESFPLTVTSAQKNPTAFYLCASSIWTSGTYNEQFFGPGTRLTVL.

This clone was seen only once. The J gene is TRBJ1-6, the V gene TRBV16; D is ambiguous. The germline V gene has CDR1 KGHSY and CDR2 FQNENV. CDR3 length: 13 residues. V was shortened by 3 bases and J by 8 bases, with 8 bases between the two germline ends. This CDR3 reads CASSQGGYSPLHF. CDR3 nucleotide sequence: TGTGCCAGCAGCCAGGGAGGCTATTCACCCCTCCACTTT.

The chain uses TRBV5-1 and TRBJ2-3, with 13 positions matching TRBD2. The V segment lost 4 bases and the J segment 5 bases; nucleotides outside the gene matches: 10. CDR3 size: 17 residues. Germline V gene data show CDR1 as SGHRS and CDR2 as YFSETQ. The CDR3 here is CASSRRTSGGVRDTQYF. CDR3 in DNA: TGCGCCAGCAGCCGTCGTACTAGCGGGGGGGTGAGAGATACGCAGTATTTT.

The chain carries TRBV30 and TRBJ1-1; no reliable D call. CDR1 GTSNPN and CDR2 SVGIG come from the germline V gene (reference sequence). The CDR3 length is 16 residues. The germline V and J ends were trimmed by 0 bases and 8 bases, with 22 bases remaining between them. Written as DNA, the CDR3 is TGTGCCTGGAGTGTACTAGGACTTTCCTTGCTGGGCGAAGCTTTCTTT. Amino acid sequence: CAWSVLGLSLLGEAFF.

The chain is built from TRBV12-5 and TRBJ2-7, with TRBD1 as a possible D gene (5 bases). The V gene's germline CDR1 is LGHNT and CDR2 FRNRAP. This CDR3 region has 15 residues. V shed 6 bases and J shed 1 base, with 16 bases lying between them. The chain's CDR3 is CASGPDNSRSYEQYF. In nucleotides, the CDR3 is TGTGCTAGTGGCCCGGACAACTCGAGGTCCTACGAGCAGTACTTC.

The V and J genes are TRBV15 and TRBJ2-1; 9 positions match TRBD2. Unmatched junction bases numbered 12, after V lost 0 bases and J lost 9 bases. Germline V gene data show CDR1 as LNHNV and CDR2 as YYDKDF (reference sequence). The CDR3 covers 17 residues. CDR3: CATSRDFAASGNGEQFF. The CDR3 DNA follows: TGTGCCACCAGCAGAGATTTCGCGGCTAGCGGGAACGGTGAGCAGTTCTTC.

The chain is built from TRBV7-3 and TRBJ1-5; the D is unclear. The V end was cut by 6 bases, the J end by 1 base, with 16 bases between. Germline lookup yields CDR1 SGHTA and CDR2 FQGTGA. This CDR3 has 16 amino acids. CDR3 residues: CASRHLGEVSNQPQHF. The CDR3, as DNA: TGTGCCAGCAGACACTTAGGTGAAGTAAGCAATCAGCCCCAGCATTTT.

Comments on this clone: The sample carries other DNA sequences with the same CDR3. The J gene is TRBJ2-7, the V gene TRBV6-5; 11 bases map to TRBD2. From germline, CDR1 is MNHEY and CDR2 SVGAGI. The CDR3 has 14 residues. After removal of 6 bases from V and 4 bases from J, the junction contained 5 bases not matched to a gene. CDR3 in amino acids: CASSSLAGGYEQYF. The CDR3 region has the DNA TGTGCCAGCAGCTCCCTAGCGGGGGGATACGAGCAGTACTTC.

This clone was counted a single time. This chain connects TRBV2 to TRBJ2-7; no definite D call. CDR3 length: 11 amino acids. Trimming left V 6 bases short and J 1 base short, with 4 bases between. Germline values: CDR1 SNHLY, CDR2 FYNNEI. The CDR3 sequence is CASSVSYEQYF. The CDR3 coding sequence is TGTGCCAGCAGCGTTTCCTACGAGCAGTACTTC.